These 32 T cell receptor beta chains originate from one sample sequenced in a study of T-cell reconstitution after alpha-beta-depleted transplantation in children. Library preparation (for TCRbeta) was performed with unique molecular identifiers. From the PCR reads, TCRdb called clonotypes with MiXCR, one entry per CDR3 protein. The repertoire holds under 20,000 distinct CDR3 sequences, 10% to 15% seen once, with around 35% in the top ten. The sample was PBMCs, mostly from graft donor cells, taken 60 days after TCRalphabeta/CD19-depleted stem cell transplant. These TCRs come from a female patient aged 2-9 years who had a stem cell transplant for congenital amegakaryocytic thrombocytopenia, so the T cells may come from the graft donor.

The sample holds many counts of this clonotype. This chain connects TRBV6-6 to TRBJ1-5, with D tentatively TRBD1 (6 bases). Trimming pared 7 bases from V and 0 bases from J, leaving 13 bases between. The CDR3 contains 15 residues. Germline V gene sequence: CDR1 MNHNY, CDR2 SVGAGI (reference sequence). CDR3 nucleotides: TGTGCCAGCAACTATGACAGGAATAGCAATCAGCCCCAGCATTTT. This translates into CASNYDRNSNQPQHF.

This clonotype has at least ten counts. The chain employs TRBV5-1 and TRBJ2-4, with a tentative D call TRBD2 (5 bases). The CDR3 is made up of 14 amino acids. Trimming took 5 bases from V and 9 from J, leaving 18 bases between them. CDR1 SGHRS and CDR2 YFSETQ come from the germline V gene. The CDR3 is CASRNLGEEGIQYF. In DNA form, the CDR3 reads TGCGCCAGCAGGAACCTCGGGGAAGAAGGCATTCAGTACTTC.

This clonotype came up many times. The V call is TRBV12-3 or TRBV12-4, the J call TRBJ1-1; D remains ambiguous. Trimming shortened V by 2 bases and J by 2 bases, and 6 bases separated the two germline ends. This CDR3 spans 13 amino acids. This chain's CDR3 is CASSLSHNTEAFF. DNA for the CDR3: TGTGCCAGCAGTTTATCGCACAACACTGAAGCTTTCTTT.

This clonotype appeared a few times. The rearrangement links TRBV2 to TRBJ1-2; D is possibly TRBD1 (6 bases). CDR1 is SNHLY and CDR2 is FYNNEI in the germline V gene. The V and J ends lost 11 bases and 7 bases respectively, with 35 bases between them. The CDR3 runs 18 residues. CDR3 sequence (DNA): TGTGCCTTCTGTTTACGGCGGAGAGAGGCAGGGGCGATTAGTGGCTACACCTTC. Its translation is CAFCLRRREAGAISGYTF.

The rearrangement uses TRBV5-1 and TRBJ2-3; 9 bases map to TRBD1. The CDR3 is 15 residues long. J gave up 4 bases and V 3 bases, and 6 bases lay outside the gene matches. Germline assignment: CDR1 SGHRS and CDR2 YFSETQ. This CDR3 is CASSWGQGNSDTQYF. The CDR3 nucleotides read TGCGCCAGCAGCTGGGGACAGGGAAATTCAGATACGCAGTATTTT. The full variable domain, rest sourced from reference TRBV5-1 and TRBJ2-3, is KAGVTQTPRYLIKTRGQQVTLSCSPISGHRSVSWYQQTPGQGLQFLFEYFSETQRNKGNFPGRFSGRQFSNSRSEMNVSTLELGDSALYLCASSWGQGNSDTQYFGPGTRLTVL.

This clonotype was recorded at least ten times. This chain links TRBV29-1 with TRBJ2-1; tentatively, D is TRBD1 (6 bases). In germline, CDR1 is SQVTM, CDR2 ANQGSEA. The CDR3 length is 15 residues. With 7 bases removed from V and 0 bases from J, the gap between germline ends came to 16 bases. CDR3 region: CSAGGGKGSYNEQFF. CDR3 bases: TGCAGCGCTGGGGGCGGCAAGGGCTCCTACAATGAGCAGTTCTTC.

This clonotype was counted many times. This chain uses TRBV2 with TRBJ2-3; D remains unclear. V dropped 2 bases and J dropped 1 base, with 10 bases sitting between them. CDR3 size: 15 residues. From germline, CDR1 is SNHLY and CDR2 FYNNEI. The CDR3, as DNA: TGTGCCAGCAGTGAATCGGGCTCCCGCACAGATACGCAGTATTTT. Amino acid sequence: CASSESGSRTDTQYF. The full variable domain, in which reference TRBV2 and TRBJ2-3 provide the parts outside the CDR3, is EPEVTQTPSHQVTQMGQEVILRCVPISNHLYFYWYRQILGQKVEFLVSFYNNEISEKSEIFDDQFSVERPDGSNFTLKIRSTKLEDSAMYFCASSESGSRTDTQYFGPGTRLTVL.

On this clonotype itself: The junction shows a germline mismatch at one end, possibly a read error. This CDR3 reads CASCFISFIGAGGRNEQFF. Here the CDR3 DNA reads TGTGCCAGCTGTTTTATTTCATTTATTGGAGCGGGAGGTCGCAATGAGCAGTTCTTC. This rearrangement joins TRBV12-3 or TRBV12-4 to TRBJ2-1, with TRBD2 matching over 9 bases. The CDR3 loop spans 19 amino acids.

This clonotype was observed at least ten times. The J gene is TRBJ1-6, the V gene TRBV6-5; no definite D call. The V gene lost 1 base and the J gene lost 5 bases, with 0 bases spanning the gap. The CDR3 consists of 12 residues. Germline lookup yields CDR1 MNHEY and CDR2 SVGAGI. This chain's CDR3 is CASSYYNSPLHF. CDR3 in DNA: TGTGCCAGCAGTTACTATAATTCACCCCTCCACTTT.

This clonotype was seen repeatedly, ten times or more. This chain's CDR3 is CASSLRPSGIVGELFF. DNA for the CDR3: TGTGCCAGCAGTTTGCGGCCTAGCGGGATTGTCGGGGAGCTGTTTTTT. The chain combines TRBV11-2 with TRBJ2-2, with 9 nucleotides matching TRBD2. CDR3 length equals 16 residues. Germline V gene sequence: CDR1 SGHAT, CDR2 FQNNGV. Trimming at V came to 6 bases and at J to 7 bases, leaving 12 bases not matched to a gene. The full variable domain, completed using reference TRBV11-2 and TRBJ2-2, is EAGVAQSPRYKIIEKRQSVAFWCNPISGHATLYWYQQILGQGPKLLIQFQNNGVVDDSQLPKDRFSAERLKGVDSTLKIQPAKLEDSAVYLCASSLRPSGIVGELFFGEGSRLTVL.

This clonotype was found many times. The rearrangement uses TRBV29-1 and TRBJ2-7; 10 bases are a match to TRBD1. The CDR3 has 15 residues. The V and J ends lost 3 bases and 2 bases, in that order; junction bases with no gene match: 7. The germline V gene has CDR1 SQVTM and CDR2 ANQGSEA. CDR3 sequence (DNA): TGCAGCGTTGAGATTACCGGGACAGGGGCCTACGAGCAGTACTTC. It codes for CSVEITGTGAYEQYF.

This clonotype was recorded many times. This chain uses TRBV7-6 with TRBJ1-6; no definite D call. This CDR3 contains 12 residues. V gave up 2 bases and J gave up 7 bases, with 3 bases separating them. Per the germline V gene, CDR1 is SGHVS and CDR2 is FNYEAQ. This CDR3 reads CASSLQNSPLHF. CDR3 nucleotide sequence: TGTGCCAGCAGCTTACAGAATTCACCCCTCCACTTT. Complete variable domain (other parts from reference TRBV7-6 and TRBJ1-6): GAGVSQSPRYKVTKRGQDVALRCDPISGHVSLYWYRQALGQGPEFLTYFNYEAQQDKSGLPNDRFSAERPEGSISTLTIQRTEQRDSAMYRCASSLQNSPLHFGNGTRLTVT.

Only a few counts were recorded for this clonotype. The CDR3 loop reads CASSLAGPSYEQYV. The CDR3 coding sequence is TGTGCCAGCAGTTTAGCGGGCCCGTCCTACGAGCAGTACGTC. This chain uses TRBV12-3 or TRBV12-4 with TRBJ2-7; D is unclear. This CDR3 comprises 14 residues. V gave up 0 bases and J gave up 1 base, with 7 bases separating them.

In its sample, this clonotype was seen many times. The rearrangement links TRBV12-3 or TRBV12-4 to TRBJ2-7; D is unclear. The V end lost 6 bases, the J end lost 2 bases, and 5 bases lay between the germline ends. The CDR3 has 11 residues. The CDR3 loop is CASRHTYEQYF. CDR3 nucleotides: TGTGCCAGCAGGCATACCTACGAGCAGTACTTC.

This clonotype was found many times. This chain connects TRBV20-1 to TRBJ2-1; 12 bases map to TRBD2. CDR1 is DFQATT, CDR2 SNEGSKA, per germline (reference sequence). V was pared by 5 bases and J by 7 bases, with 9 bases of the junction left unmatched. There are 15 residues in the CDR3. This chain's CDR3 is CSAFTTSGRQNEQFF. The DNA for the CDR3 is TGCAGTGCTTTCACAACTAGCGGGAGGCAGAATGAGCAGTTCTTC.

This clonotype was seen many times. V gene TRBV20-1 combines with J gene TRBJ2-1, with 9 nucleotides matching TRBD2. V gave up 5 bases and J gave up 6 bases; unmatched junction bases: 11. Germline assignment: CDR1 DFQATT and CDR2 SNEGSKA (reference sequence). The CDR3 has 15 amino acids. Here the CDR3 DNA reads TGCAGTGCTGCCCCGGGCTTAGCGGGAGCCAATGAGCAGTTCTTC. The encoded protein is CSAAPGLAGANEQFF.

Ten or more counts support this clonotype. The genes are TRBV5-1 and TRBJ2-1; D is unresolved. Trimming took 4 bases from V and 3 from J, leaving 2 bases between them. There are 11 residues in the CDR3. Germline loops: CDR1 SGHRS, CDR2 YFSETQ. The CDR3 DNA reads as TGCGCCAGCAGCCGCTACAATGAGCAGTTCTTC. It yields the protein CASSRYNEQFF.

This clonotype was detected many times. The CDR3 loop is CSASRAYNEQFF. The CDR3 DNA is TGCAGTGCTAGCCGTGCGTACAATGAGCAGTTCTTC. The rearrangement joins TRBV20-1 to TRBJ2-1; D is unresolved. The V gene's germline CDR1 is DFQATT and CDR2 SNEGSKA (reference sequence). The V and J ends lost 3 bases and 4 bases respectively, with 7 bases between them. This CDR3 is built from 12 residues.

This clonotype was detected ten times or more. V usage is TRBV11-1 and J usage is TRBJ2-3, with D tentatively TRBD1 (5 bases). The CDR3 runs 13 residues. V gave up 5 bases and J gave up 4 bases, with 10 bases separating them. Germline V gene data show CDR1 as SGHAT and CDR2 as FQDESV (reference sequence). The CDR3 protein is CASSLHRSDTQYF. DNA of the CDR3: TGTGCCAGCAGCCTCCACAGGTCAGATACGCAGTATTTT.

This clonotype was counted ten times or more. This chain uses TRBV5-1 with TRBJ1-2; the match to TRBD1 covers 8 bases. The germline CDR1 and CDR2 sequences are SGHRS and YFSETQ. This CDR3 comprises 13 residues. J gave up 4 bases and V 3 bases, and 2 bases lay outside the gene matches. CDR3 nucleotides: TGCGCCAGCAGCTCAGGGGGCGGCTATGGCTACACCTTC. Amino acids: CASSSGGGYGYTF.

This clonotype has a count of ten or more. The V and J genes are TRBV29-1 and TRBJ2-5, with 7 bases identical to TRBD2. The CDR3 sequence is 14 residues long. Per germline, CDR1 SQVTM and CDR2 ANQGSEA. J gave up 4 bases and V 4 bases, and 9 bases lay outside the gene matches. In nucleotides, the CDR3 is TGCAGCGTTGGAATAGCGGGTCTCCGAGAGACCCAGTACTTC. Translation gives CSVGIAGLRETQYF.

This clonotype was recorded at least ten times. The chain links TRBV7-9 to TRBJ1-6, with 10 bases fitting TRBD1. Germline V CDR1 and CDR2: SEHNR, FQNEAQ (reference sequence). V gave up 7 bases and J gave up 6 bases; unmatched junction bases: 6. There are 15 residues in the CDR3. CDR3 region: CASTDRTGGNSPLHF. The CDR3 bases are TGTGCCAGCACCGACCGGACAGGGGGTAATTCACCCCTCCACTTT.

This clonotype was counted ten times or more. The V call is TRBV6-5, the J call TRBJ1-1; no firm D call. Germline-derived CDR1 and CDR2 are MNHEY and SVGAGI. Trimming took 0 bases from V and 5 from J, leaving 10 bases between them. The CDR3 has 14 residues. The CDR3 is CASSYSGVRTEAFF. CDR3 coding DNA: TGTGCCAGCAGTTACTCTGGGGTAAGAACTGAAGCTTTCTTT.

This clonotype occurred many times. The rearrangement joins TRBV24-1 to TRBJ2-5, with D perhaps TRBD2 (6 bases). V lost 4 bases and J 4 bases, leaving 12 bases between the germline ends. This CDR3 has 14 residues. The germline V gene encodes CDR1 KGHDR and CDR2 SFDVKD. DNA for the CDR3: TGTGCCACCAGTGACACGGGAGCCCCAGAGACCCAGTACTTC. Translation: CATSDTGAPETQYF.

In its sample, this clonotype was seen many times. The V and J genes are TRBV4-1 and TRBJ2-7; tentative D call: TRBD1 (6 bases). CDR1 MGHRA and CDR2 YSYEKL come from the germline V gene. The CDR3 covers 16 residues. V gave up 0 bases and J gave up 0 bases, with 12 bases separating them. CDR3 sequence (DNA): TGCGCCAGCAGCCAAGAAGAGGGGGACAACTCCTACGAGCAGTACTTC. This gives the protein CASSQEEGDNSYEQYF.

This clonotype was counted a few times. This chain uses TRBV20-1 with TRBJ2-1, with a possible D match to TRBD2 (6 bases). The CDR3 spans 13 residues. Germline lookup yields CDR1 DFQATT and CDR2 SNEGSKA (reference sequence). The CDR3 DNA follows: TGCAGGCCGGGTGGAGGGCCTAACGATGAGCAGTTCTTC. Translation: CRPGGGPNDEQFF.

This clonotype was detected many times. The chain links TRBV20-1 to TRBJ2-1; D is uncertain. There are 11 residues in the CDR3. V was clipped by 4 bases and J by 6 bases, with 7 bases between them. Per the germline V gene, CDR1 is DFQATT and CDR2 is SNEGSKA (reference sequence). CDR3 DNA sequence: TGCAGTGCTACTCCCCTCAATGAGCAGTTCTTC. As protein: CSATPLNEQFF.

This clonotype is large. J is TRBJ2-7 and V is TRBV13, with TRBD2 identical over 16 bases. The germline V gene has CDR1 PRHDT and CDR2 FYEKMQ (reference sequence). Losses at the gene ends were 4 bases for V and 6 bases for J; bases not matched to a gene: 15. There are 19 residues in the CDR3. The chain's CDR3 is CASSSTGSGLAGGPGEQYF. DNA of the CDR3: TGTGCCAGCAGCTCTACAGGGTCGGGACTAGCGGGAGGGCCTGGCGAGCAGTACTTC.

Ten or more counts support this clonotype. This chain links TRBV7-9 with TRBJ2-1; 9 nucleotides align to TRBD1. The CDR3 length is 15 residues. The germline V gene has CDR1 SEHNR and CDR2 FQNEAQ (reference sequence). Trimming at V came to 5 bases and at J to 9 bases, leaving 11 bases not matched to a gene. CDR3: CASSPPGQGWSEQFF. DNA of the CDR3: TGTGCCAGCAGCCCACCGGGACAGGGTTGGAGTGAGCAGTTCTTC.

This clonotype was seen many times. The J gene is TRBJ2-2, the V gene TRBV28; tentatively, D is TRBD2 (6 bases). Germline-derived CDR1 and CDR2 are MDHEN and SYDVKM. The CDR3 sequence is 16 residues long. V dropped 6 bases and J dropped 6 bases, with 20 bases sitting between them. The CDR3 here is CASSLGGIGNSGELFF. The CDR3 nucleotides are TGTGCCAGCAGCCTCGGGGGAATCGGTAACTCCGGGGAGCTGTTTTTT. The full variable domain, completed using reference TRBV28 and TRBJ2-2, is DVKVTQSSRYLVKRTGEKVFLECVQDMDHENMFWYRQDPGLGLRLIYFSYDVKMKEKGDIPEGYSVSREKKERFSLILESASTNQTSMYLCASSLGGIGNSGELFFGEGSRLTVL.

The J gene is TRBJ1-5, the V gene TRBV18; D not resolved. This CDR3 is 13 amino acids long. Germline V gene sequence: CDR1 KGHSH, CDR2 LQKENI. V lost 5 bases and J lost 0, with 5 bases in between. CDR3 residues: CASSDFSNQPQHF. The CDR3 nucleotides read TGTGCCAGCTCAGATTTTAGCAATCAGCCCCAGCATTTT.

This clonotype was counted ten times or more. The chain employs TRBV5-1 and TRBJ2-1; TRBD2 agrees at 14 bases. The CDR3 has 15 amino acids. V shed 6 bases, J shed 10 bases, and the junction held 9 bases outside the gene matches. CDR1 SGHRS and CDR2 YFSETQ come from the germline V gene. The CDR3 bases are TGCGCCAGCACGGGACTAGCGGGAGTCGAGGGCGAGCAGTTCTTC. Its protein is CASTGLAGVEGEQFF.